One T cell receptor (beta chain) is described in this entry. No antigen is known for it. Trimming left V 1 base short and J 5 bases short, with 3 bases between. CDR1 is SGHNT, CDR2 YENEEA, per germline. The CDR3 consists of 12 residues. CD45RO-negative, CCR7-positively selected cells formed the naive CD8 fraction, excluding terminally differentiated effector memory CD45RA+ cells. Those who donated, Caucasian adults without exception, all lived in Nashville, Tennessee. The source of the sample is a study of shared clonotypes between healthy human individuals. Study-wide findings and caveats: Owing to a small donor count, the genetic and exposure-history diversity represented was limited.

Repertoires were generated with immunoSEQ multiplex PCR, while TCRdb's copy carries only in-frame clones and drops some. The data show about 700,000 clones, roughly 94% seen once. The V call is TRBV11-3, the J call TRBJ2-1; D is uncertain. The sequencing sample was made of naive CD8+ T cells sorted from blood. The receptor was isolated from a young man in good health. For the CDR3, the DNA is TGTGCCAGCAGCTTAGCTAACAATGAGCAGTTCTTC. Translation: CASSLANNEQFF.